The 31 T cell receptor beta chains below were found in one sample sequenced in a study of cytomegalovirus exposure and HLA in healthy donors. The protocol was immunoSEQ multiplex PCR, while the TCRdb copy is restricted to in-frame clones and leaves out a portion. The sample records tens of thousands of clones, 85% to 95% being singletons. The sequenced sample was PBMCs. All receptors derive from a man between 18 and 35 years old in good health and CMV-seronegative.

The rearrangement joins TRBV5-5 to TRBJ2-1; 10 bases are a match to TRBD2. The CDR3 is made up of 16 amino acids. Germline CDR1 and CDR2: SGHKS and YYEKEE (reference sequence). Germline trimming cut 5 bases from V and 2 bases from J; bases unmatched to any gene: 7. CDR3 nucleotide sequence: TGTGCCAGCAGGTCCGGGACTAGCGCTACCTACAATGAGCAGTTCTTC. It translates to CASRSGTSATYNEQFF.

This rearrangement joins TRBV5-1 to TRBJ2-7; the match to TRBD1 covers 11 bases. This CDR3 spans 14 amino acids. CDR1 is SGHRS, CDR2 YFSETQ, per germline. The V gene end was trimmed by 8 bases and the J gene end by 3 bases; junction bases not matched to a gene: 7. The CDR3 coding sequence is TGCGCCAGTCAACCGGGACAGGGGGGCTACGAGCAGTACTTC. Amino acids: CASQPGQGGYEQYF.

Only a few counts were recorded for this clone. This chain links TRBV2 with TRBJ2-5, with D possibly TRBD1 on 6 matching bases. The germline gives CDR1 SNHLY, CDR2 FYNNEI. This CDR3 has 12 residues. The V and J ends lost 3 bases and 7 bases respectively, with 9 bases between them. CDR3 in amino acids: CASSETRGTQYF. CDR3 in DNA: TGTGCCAGCAGTGAGACCAGGGGGACCCAGTACTTC.

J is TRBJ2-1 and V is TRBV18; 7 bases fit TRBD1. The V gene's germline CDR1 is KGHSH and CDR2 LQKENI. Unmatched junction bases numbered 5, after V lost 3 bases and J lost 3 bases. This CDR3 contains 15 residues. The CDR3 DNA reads TGTGCCAGCTCACCCCCAGGGGGAGTCTACAATGAGCAGTTCTTC. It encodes CASSPPGGVYNEQFF.

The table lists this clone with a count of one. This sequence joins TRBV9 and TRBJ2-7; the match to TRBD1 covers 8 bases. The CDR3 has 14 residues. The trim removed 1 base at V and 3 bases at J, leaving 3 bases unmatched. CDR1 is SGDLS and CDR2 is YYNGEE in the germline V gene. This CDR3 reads CASSVLGQDYEQYF. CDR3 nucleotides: TGTGCCAGCAGCGTACTGGGACAGGACTACGAGCAGTACTTC.

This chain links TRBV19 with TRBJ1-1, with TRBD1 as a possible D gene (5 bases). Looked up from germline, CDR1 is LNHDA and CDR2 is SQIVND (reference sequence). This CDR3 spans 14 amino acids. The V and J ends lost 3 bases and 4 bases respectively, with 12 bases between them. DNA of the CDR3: TGTGCCAGTAGTATCCGACACAGGACCACTGAAGCTTTCTTT. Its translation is CASSIRHRTTEAFF.

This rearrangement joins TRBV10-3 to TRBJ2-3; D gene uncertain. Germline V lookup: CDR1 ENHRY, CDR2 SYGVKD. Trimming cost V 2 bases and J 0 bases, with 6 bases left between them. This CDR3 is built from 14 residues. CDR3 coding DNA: TGTGCCATCAGTGAGCGGAGTAGCACAGATACGCAGTATTTT. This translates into CAISERSSTDTQYF.

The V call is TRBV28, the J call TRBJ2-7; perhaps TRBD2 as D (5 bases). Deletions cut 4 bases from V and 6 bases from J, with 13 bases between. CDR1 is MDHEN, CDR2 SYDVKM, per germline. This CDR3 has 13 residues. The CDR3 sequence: CASSSGRSIEQYF. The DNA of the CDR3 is TGTGCCAGCAGTTCGGGGAGAAGCATCGAGCAGTACTTC.

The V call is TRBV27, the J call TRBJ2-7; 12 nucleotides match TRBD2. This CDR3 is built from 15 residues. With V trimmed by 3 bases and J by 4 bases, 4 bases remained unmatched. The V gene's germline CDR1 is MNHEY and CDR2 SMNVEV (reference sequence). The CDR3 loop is CASSFGLAGTYEQYF. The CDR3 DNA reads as TGTGCCAGCAGTTTCGGACTAGCGGGAACTTACGAGCAGTACTTC.

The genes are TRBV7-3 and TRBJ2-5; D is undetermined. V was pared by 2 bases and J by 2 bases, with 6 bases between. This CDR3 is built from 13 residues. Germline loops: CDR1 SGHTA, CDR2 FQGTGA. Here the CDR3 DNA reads TGTGCCAGCAGCTTAGGCAGTCAAGAGACCCAGTACTTC. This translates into CASSLGSQETQYF.

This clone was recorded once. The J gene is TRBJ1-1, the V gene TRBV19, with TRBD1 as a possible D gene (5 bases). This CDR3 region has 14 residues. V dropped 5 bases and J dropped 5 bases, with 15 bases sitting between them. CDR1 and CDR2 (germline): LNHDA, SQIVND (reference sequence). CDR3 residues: CASSEAGRQTEAFF. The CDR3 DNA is TGTGCCAGTAGTGAGGCGGGGAGACAGACTGAAGCTTTCTTT.

The CDR3 nucleotides are TGCGCCAGCAGCCAAGGGGCGGGATTTTCCTACGAGCAGTACTTC. As protein: CASSQGAGFSYEQYF. The chain joins TRBV4-3 to TRBJ2-7, with D possibly being TRBD2 (6 bases). The CDR3 spans 15 residues. Germline loops: CDR1 LGHNA, CDR2 YSLEER. The germline V and J ends were trimmed by 1 base and 1 base, with 11 bases remaining between them.

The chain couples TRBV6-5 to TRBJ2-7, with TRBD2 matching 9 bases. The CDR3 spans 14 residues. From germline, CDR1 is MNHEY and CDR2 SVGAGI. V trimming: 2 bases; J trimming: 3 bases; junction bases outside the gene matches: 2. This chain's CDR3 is CASSYAGGLYEQYF. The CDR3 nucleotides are TGTGCCAGCAGTTACGCGGGAGGGCTCTACGAGCAGTACTTC.

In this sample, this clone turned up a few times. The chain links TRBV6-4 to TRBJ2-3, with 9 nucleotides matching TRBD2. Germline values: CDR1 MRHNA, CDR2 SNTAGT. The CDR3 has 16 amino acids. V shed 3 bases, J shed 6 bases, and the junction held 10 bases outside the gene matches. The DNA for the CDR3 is TGTGCCAGCAGTGAGGGGGCTAGCGGGAACGCCGATACGCAGTATTTT. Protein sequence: CASSEGASGNADTQYF.

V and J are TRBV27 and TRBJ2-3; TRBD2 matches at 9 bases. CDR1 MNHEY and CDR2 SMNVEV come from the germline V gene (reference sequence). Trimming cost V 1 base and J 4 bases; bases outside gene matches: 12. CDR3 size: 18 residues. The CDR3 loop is CASSLWGTSNPTADTQYF. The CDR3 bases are TGTGCCAGCAGTTTATGGGGGACTAGCAACCCGACGGCAGATACGCAGTATTTT.

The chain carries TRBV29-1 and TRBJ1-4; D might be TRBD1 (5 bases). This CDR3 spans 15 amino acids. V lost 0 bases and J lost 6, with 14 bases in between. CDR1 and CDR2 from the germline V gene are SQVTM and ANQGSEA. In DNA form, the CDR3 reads TGCAGCGTTGAAGATGAGAGGGAGGGACATGAAAAACTGTTTTTT. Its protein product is CSVEDEREGHEKLFF.

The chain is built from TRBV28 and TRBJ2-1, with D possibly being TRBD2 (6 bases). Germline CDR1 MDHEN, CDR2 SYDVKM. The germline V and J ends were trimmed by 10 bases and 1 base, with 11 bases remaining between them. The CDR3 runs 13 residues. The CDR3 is CATLGGSYNEQFF. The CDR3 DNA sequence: TGTGCCACCCTTGGGGGGTCCTACAATGAGCAGTTCTTC.

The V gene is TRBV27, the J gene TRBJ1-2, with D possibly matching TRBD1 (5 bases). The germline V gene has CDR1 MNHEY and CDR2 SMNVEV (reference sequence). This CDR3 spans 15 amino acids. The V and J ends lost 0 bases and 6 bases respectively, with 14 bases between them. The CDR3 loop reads CASSLSMGGWDGYTF. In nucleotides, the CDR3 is TGTGCCAGCAGTTTATCGATGGGGGGATGGGATGGCTACACCTTC.

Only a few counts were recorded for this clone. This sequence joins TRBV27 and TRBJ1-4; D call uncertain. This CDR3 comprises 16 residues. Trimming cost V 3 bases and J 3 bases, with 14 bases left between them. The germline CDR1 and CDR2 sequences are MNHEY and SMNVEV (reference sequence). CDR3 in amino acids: CASSFIIGRANEKLFF. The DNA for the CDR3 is TGTGCCAGCAGTTTCATCATCGGGAGGGCTAATGAAAAACTGTTTTTT.

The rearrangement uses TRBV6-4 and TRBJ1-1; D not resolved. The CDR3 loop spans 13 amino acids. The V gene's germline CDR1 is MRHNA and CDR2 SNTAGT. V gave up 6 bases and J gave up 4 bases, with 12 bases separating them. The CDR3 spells CASSAGSGTEAFF. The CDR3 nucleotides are TGTGCCAGCAGCGCTGGCAGCGGCACTGAAGCTTTCTTT.

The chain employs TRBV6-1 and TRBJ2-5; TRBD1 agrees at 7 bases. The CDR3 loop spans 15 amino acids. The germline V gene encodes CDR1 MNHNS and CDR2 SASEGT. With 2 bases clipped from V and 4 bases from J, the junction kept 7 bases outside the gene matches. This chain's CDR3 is CASSELTGVGETQYF. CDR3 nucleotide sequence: TGTGCCAGCAGTGAACTCACAGGGGTCGGAGAGACCCAGTACTTC.

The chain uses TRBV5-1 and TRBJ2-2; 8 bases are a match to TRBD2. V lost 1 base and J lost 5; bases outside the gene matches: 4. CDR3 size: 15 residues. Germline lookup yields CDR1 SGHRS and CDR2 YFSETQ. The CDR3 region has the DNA TGCGCCAGCAGCTTGCCGGGAGGGTATACCGGGGAGCTGTTTTTT. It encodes CASSLPGGYTGELFF.

CDR3 region: CASSPSLSSYNEQFF. Written as DNA, the CDR3 is TGTGCCAGCAGCCCTAGTCTGAGCTCCTACAATGAGCAGTTCTTC. The V call is TRBV7-6, the J call TRBJ2-1, with D unclear. V dropped 5 bases and J dropped 0 bases, with 11 bases sitting between them. Germline CDR1 reads SGHVS; CDR2 reads FNYEAQ. The CDR3 runs 15 residues.

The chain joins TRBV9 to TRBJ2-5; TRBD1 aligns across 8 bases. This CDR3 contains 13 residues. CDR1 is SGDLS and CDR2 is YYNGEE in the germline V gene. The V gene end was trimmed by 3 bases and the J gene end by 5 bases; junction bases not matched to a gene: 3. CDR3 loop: CASSGTGWETQYF. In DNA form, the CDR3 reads TGTGCCAGCAGCGGGACAGGGTGGGAGACCCAGTACTTC.

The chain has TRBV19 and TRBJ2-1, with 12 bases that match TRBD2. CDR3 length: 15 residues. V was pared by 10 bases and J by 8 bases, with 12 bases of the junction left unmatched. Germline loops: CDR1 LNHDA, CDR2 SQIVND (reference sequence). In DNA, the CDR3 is TGTGCCACCCAAAGACTAGCGGGAGAGGTCTATGAGCAGTTCTTC. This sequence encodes CATQRLAGEVYEQFF.

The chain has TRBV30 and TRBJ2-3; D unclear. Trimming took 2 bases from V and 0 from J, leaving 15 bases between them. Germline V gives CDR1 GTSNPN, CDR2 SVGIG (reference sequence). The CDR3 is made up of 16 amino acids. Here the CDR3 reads CAWSQIGRLSTDTQYF. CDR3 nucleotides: TGTGCCTGGAGTCAAATCGGCAGGCTGAGCACAGATACGCAGTATTTT.

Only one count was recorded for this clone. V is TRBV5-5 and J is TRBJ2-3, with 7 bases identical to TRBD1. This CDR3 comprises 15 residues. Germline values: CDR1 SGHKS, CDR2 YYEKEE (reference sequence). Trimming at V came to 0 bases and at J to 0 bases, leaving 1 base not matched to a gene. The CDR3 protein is CASSLETGSTDTQYF. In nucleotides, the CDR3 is TGTGCCAGCAGCTTGGAGACAGGGAGCACAGATACGCAGTATTTT. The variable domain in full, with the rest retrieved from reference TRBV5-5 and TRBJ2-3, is DAGVTQSPTHLIKTRGQQVTLRCSPISGHKSVSWYQQVLGQGPQFIFQYYEKEERGRGNFPDRFSARQFPNYSSELNVNALLLGDSALYLCASSLETGSTDTQYFGPGTRLTVL.

CDR3 DNA: TGTGCCAGCAGCCCACCAGGGTTATCAAATGGCTACACCTTC. Translated, it gives CASSPPGLSNGYTF. The genes are TRBV7-2 and TRBJ1-2, with a weak D call TRBD1 (5 bases). Germline V lookup: CDR1 SGHTA, CDR2 FQGNSA. The CDR3 covers 14 residues. Deletions cut 5 bases from V and 6 bases from J, with 16 bases between.

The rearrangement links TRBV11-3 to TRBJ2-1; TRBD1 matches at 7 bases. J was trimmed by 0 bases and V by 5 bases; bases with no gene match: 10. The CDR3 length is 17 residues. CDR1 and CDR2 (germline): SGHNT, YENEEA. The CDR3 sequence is CASSNMDRWSSYNEQFF. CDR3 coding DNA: TGTGCCAGCAGCAATATGGACAGGTGGAGCTCCTACAATGAGCAGTTCTTC.

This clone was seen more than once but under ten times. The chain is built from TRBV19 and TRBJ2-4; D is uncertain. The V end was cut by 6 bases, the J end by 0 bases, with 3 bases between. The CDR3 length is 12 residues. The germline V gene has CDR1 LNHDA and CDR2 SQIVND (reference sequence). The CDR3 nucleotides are TGTGCCAGTAGCTCAGCCAAAAACATTCAGTACTTC. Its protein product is CASSSAKNIQYF.

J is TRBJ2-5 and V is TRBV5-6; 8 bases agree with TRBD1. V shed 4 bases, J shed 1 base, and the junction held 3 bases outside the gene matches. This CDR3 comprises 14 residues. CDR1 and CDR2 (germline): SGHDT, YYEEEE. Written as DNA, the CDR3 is TGTGCCAGCAGCACAGGGGGTGCCCAAGAGACCCAGTACTTC. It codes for CASSTGGAQETQYF.